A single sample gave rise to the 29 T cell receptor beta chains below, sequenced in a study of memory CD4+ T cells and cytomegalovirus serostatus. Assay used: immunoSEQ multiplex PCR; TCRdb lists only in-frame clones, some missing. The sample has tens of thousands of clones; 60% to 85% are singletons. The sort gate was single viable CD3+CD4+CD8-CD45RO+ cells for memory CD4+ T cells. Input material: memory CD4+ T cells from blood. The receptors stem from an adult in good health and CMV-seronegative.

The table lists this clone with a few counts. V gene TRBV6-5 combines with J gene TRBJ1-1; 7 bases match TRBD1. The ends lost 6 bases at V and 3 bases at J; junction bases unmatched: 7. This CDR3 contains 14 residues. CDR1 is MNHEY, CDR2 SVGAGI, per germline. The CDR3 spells CASRTRGRDTEAFF. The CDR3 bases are TGTGCCAGCAGGACCAGGGGGAGGGACACTGAAGCTTTCTTT.

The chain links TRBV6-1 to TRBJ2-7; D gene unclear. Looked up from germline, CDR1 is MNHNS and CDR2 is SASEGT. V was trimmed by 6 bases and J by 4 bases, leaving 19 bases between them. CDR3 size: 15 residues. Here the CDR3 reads CASSVALGGFYEQYF. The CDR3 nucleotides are TGTGCCAGCAGCGTAGCCCTAGGTGGTTTTTACGAGCAGTACTTC.

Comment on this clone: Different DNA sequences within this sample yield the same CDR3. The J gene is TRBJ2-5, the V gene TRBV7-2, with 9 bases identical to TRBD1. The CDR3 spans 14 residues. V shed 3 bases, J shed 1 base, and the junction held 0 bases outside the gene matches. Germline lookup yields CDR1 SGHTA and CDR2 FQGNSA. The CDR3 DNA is TGTGCCAGCAGCTTGACAGGGGGCCAAGAGACCCAGTACTTC. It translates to CASSLTGGQETQYF.

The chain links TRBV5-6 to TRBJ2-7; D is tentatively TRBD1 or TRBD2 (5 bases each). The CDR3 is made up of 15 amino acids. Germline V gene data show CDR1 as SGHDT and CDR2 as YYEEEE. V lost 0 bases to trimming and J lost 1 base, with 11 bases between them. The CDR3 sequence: CASSLAGTASYEQYF. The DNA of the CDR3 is TGTGCCAGCAGCTTGGCCGGGACCGCGTCCTACGAGCAGTACTTC.

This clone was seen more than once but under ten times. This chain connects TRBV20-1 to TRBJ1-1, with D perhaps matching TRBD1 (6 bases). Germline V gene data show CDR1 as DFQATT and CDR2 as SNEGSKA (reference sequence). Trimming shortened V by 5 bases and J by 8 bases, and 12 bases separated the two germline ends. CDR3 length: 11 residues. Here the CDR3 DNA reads TGCAGTGCTCCCCATCAGGGGGAAGCTTTCTTT. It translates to CSAPHQGEAFF.

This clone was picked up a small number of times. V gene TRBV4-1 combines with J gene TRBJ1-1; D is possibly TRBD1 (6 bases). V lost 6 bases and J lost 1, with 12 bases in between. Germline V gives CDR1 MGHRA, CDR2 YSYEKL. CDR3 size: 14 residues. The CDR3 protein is CASRNRAENTEAFF. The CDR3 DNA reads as TGCGCCAGCAGAAACAGGGCCGAGAACACTGAAGCTTTCTTT.

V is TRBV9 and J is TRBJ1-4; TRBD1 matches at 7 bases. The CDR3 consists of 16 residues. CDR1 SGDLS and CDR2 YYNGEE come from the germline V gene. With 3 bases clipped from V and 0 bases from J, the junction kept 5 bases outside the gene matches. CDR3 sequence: CASSEGQSTTNEKLFF. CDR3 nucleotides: TGTGCCAGCAGCGAGGGACAGTCAACAACTAATGAAAAACTGTTTTTT. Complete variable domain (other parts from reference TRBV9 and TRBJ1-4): DSGVTQTPKHLITATGQRVTLRCSPRSGDLSVYWYQQSLDQGLQFLIQYYNGEERAKGNILERFSAQQFPDLHSELNLSSLELGDSALYFCASSEGQSTTNEKLFFGSGTQLSVL.

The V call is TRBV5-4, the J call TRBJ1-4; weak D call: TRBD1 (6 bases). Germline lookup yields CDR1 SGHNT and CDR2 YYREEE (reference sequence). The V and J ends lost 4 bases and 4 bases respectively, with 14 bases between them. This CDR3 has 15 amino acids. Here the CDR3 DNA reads TGTGCCAGCAGCCCCTTACAGGGTGGTAATGAAAAACTGTTTTTT. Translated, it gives CASSPLQGGNEKLFF.

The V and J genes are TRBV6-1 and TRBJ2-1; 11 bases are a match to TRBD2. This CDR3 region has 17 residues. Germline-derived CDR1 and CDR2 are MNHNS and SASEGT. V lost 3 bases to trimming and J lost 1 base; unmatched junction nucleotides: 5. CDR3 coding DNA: TGTGCCAGCAGTGATAGCGGGGGGGCCAGTTCCTACAATGAGCAGTTCTTC. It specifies CASSDSGGASSYNEQFF.

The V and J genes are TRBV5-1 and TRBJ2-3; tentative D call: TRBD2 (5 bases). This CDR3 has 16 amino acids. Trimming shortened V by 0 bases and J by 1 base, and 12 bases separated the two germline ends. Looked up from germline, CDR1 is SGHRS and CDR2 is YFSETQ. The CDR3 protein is CASSLDLAGGTDTQYF. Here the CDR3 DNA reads TGCGCCAGCAGCTTGGATTTGGCGGGTGGCACAGATACGCAGTATTTT. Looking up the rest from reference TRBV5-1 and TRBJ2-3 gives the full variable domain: KAGVTQTPRYLIKTRGQQVTLSCSPISGHRSVSWYQQTPGQGLQFLFEYFSETQRNKGNFPGRFSGRQFSNSRSEMNVSTLELGDSALYLCASSLDLAGGTDTQYFGPGTRLTVL.

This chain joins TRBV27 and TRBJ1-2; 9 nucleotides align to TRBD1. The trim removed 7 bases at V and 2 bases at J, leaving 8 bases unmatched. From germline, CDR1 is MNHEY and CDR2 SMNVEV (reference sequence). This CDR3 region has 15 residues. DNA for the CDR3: TGTGCCAGCACCCAAGCGGGACAGGGAAACTATGGCTACACCTTC. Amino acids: CASTQAGQGNYGYTF.

CDR3: CASSLDLSDEQYF. The DNA for the CDR3 is TGTGCCAGCAGCTTAGACCTGAGTGACGAGCAGTACTTC. This chain joins TRBV7-8 and TRBJ2-7; D unresolved. The CDR3 has 13 residues. CDR1 is SGHVS and CDR2 is FQNEAQ in the germline V gene. Trimming removed 1 base at V and 5 bases at J, with 9 bases between.

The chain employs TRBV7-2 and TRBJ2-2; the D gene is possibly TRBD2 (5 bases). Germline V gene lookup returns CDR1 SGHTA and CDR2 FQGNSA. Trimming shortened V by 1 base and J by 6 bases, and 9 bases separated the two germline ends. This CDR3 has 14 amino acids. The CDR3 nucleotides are TGTGCCAGCAGCTTAGTGGCGAGGGCCGGGGAGCTGTTTTTT. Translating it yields CASSLVARAGELFF.

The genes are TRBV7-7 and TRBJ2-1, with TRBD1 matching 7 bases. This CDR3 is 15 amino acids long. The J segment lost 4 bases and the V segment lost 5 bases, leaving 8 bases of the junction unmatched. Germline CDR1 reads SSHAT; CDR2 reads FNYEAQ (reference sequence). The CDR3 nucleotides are TGTGCCAGCAGCATCTGGACAGGCGATTACAATGAGCAGTTCTTC. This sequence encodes CASSIWTGDYNEQFF.

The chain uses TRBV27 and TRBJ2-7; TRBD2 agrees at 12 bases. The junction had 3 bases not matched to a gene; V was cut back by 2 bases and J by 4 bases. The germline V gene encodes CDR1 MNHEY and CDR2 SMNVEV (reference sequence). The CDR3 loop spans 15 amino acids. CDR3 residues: CASSLGLAGTYEQYF. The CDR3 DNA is TGTGCCAGCAGTTTAGGACTAGCGGGGACTTACGAGCAGTACTTC.

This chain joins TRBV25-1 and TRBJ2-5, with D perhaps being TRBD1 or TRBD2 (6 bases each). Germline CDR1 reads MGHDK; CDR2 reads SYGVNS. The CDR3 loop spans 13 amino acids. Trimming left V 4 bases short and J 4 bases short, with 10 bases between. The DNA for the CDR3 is TGTGCCAGCAGTGTACAGGGAGGAGAGACCCAGTACTTC. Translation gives CASSVQGGETQYF.

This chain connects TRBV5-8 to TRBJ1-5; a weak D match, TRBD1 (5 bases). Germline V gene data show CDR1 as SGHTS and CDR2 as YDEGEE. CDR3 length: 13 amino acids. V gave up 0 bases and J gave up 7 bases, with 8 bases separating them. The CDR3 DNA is TGTGCCAGCAGCTTGGGGGGGGGACAGCCCCAGCATTTT. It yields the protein CASSLGGGQPQHF. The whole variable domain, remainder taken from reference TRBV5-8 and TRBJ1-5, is EAGVTQSPTHLIKTRGQQATLRCSPISGHTSVYWYQQALGLGLQFLLWYDEGEERNRGNFPPRFSGRQFPNYSSELNVNALELEDSALYLCASSLGGGQPQHFGDGTRLSIL.

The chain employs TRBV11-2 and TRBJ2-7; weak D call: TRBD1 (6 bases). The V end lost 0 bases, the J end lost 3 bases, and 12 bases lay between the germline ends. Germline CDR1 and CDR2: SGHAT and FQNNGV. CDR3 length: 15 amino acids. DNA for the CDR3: TGTGCCAGCAGCTTAGAGGGGGCAGCAGGCTACGAGCAGTACTTC. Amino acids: CASSLEGAAGYEQYF.

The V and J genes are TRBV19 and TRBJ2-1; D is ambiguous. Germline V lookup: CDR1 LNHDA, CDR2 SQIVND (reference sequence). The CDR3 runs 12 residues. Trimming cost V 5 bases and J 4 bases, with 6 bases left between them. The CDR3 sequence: CASSDPYNEQFF. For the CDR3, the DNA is TGTGCCAGTAGTGATCCATACAATGAGCAGTTCTTC.

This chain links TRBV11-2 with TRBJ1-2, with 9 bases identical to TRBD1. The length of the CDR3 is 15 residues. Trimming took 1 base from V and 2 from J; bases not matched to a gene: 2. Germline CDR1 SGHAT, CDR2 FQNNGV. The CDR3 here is CASSLGDRDNYGYTF. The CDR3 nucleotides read TGTGCCAGCAGCTTAGGGGACAGGGACAACTATGGCTACACCTTC.

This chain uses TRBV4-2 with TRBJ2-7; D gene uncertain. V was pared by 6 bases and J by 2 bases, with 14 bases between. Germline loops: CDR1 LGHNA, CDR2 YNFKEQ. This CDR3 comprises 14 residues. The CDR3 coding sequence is TGTGCCAGCAGGGCATCACAGCCGGCCTACGAGCAGTACTTC. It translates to CASRASQPAYEQYF.

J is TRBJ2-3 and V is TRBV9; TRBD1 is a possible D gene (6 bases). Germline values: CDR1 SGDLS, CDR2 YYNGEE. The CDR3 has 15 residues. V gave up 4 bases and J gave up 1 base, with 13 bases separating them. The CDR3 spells CASSQDSFGTDTQYF. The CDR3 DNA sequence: TGTGCCAGCAGCCAGGACAGTTTTGGCACAGATACGCAGTATTTT.

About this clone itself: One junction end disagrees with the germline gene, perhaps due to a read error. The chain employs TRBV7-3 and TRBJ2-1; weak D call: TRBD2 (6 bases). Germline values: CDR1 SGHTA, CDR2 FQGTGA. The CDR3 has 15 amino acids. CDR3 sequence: CAGSLWAGTYNEQFF. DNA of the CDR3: TGTGCCGGCAGCTTATGGGCGGGGACCTACAATGAGCAGTTCTTC.

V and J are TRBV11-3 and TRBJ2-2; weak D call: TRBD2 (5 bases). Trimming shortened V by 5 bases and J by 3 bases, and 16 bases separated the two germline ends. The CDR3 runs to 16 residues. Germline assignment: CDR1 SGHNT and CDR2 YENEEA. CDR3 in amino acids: CASSRRGSSYTGELFF. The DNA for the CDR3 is TGTGCCAGCAGCCGTAGAGGCTCTAGCTACACCGGGGAGCTGTTTTTT.

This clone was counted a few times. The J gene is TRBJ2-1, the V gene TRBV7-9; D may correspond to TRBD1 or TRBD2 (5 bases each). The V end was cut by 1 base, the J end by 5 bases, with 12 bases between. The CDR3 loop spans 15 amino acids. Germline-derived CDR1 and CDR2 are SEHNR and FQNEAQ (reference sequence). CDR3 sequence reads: CASSLGGALNNEQFF. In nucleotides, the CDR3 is TGTGCCAGCAGCTTAGGAGGGGCACTAAACAATGAGCAGTTCTTC.

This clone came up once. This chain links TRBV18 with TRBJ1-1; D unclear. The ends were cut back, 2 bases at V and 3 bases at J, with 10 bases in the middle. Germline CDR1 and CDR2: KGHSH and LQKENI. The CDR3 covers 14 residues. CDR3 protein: CASSPSRGDTEAFF. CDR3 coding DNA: TGTGCCAGCTCACCAAGTCGTGGGGACACTGAAGCTTTCTTT.

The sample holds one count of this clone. CDR3 sequence reads: CASRPRDKVNTGELFF. For the CDR3, the DNA is TGTGCCAGCAGGCCCCGGGACAAGGTGAACACCGGGGAGCTGTTTTTT. This chain uses TRBV5-8 with TRBJ2-2; a possible D gene is TRBD1 (6 bases). Germline loops: CDR1 SGHTS, CDR2 YDEGEE. The ends were cut back, 5 bases at V and 1 base at J, with 15 bases in the middle. There are 16 residues in the CDR3.

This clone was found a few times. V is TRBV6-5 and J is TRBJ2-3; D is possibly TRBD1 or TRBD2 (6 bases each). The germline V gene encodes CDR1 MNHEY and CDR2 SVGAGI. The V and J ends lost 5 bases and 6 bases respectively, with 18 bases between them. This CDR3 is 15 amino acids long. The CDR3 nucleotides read TGTGCCAGCAGTCCCCGGGGGCCAGGCAGGGATACGCAGTATTTT. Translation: CASSPRGPGRDTQYF.

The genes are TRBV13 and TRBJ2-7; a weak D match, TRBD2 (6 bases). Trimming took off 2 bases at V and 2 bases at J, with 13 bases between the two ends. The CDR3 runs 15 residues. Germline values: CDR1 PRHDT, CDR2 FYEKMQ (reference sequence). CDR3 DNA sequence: TGTGCCAGCAGCTTAACGGCGGGGAGGACCTACGAGCAGTACTTC. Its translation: CASSLTAGRTYEQYF.